This is a list of T cell receptor beta chains from one sample in a study of Ad26.COV2.S vaccination and SARS-CoV-2 variants. Clones were read by immunoSEQ multiplex PCR, and TCRdb kept only the in-frame ones, dropping some. The table lists 380,000 or so clones, roughly 85% of them singletons. The material was peripheral blood, obtained in a trial of Ad26.COV2.S vaccine versus placebo. These receptors all come from a person aged 18-60 years who received the Ad26.COV2.S COVID-19 vaccine or a placebo. Each CDR3 is given with its conserved first and last residue. D genes are given only for firm matches. Some rows mark clone size as missing; the rest say once, few, many or name a class of expanded clone.

clone_size	v_call	d_call	j_call	cdr3_nt	cdr3_aa
.	TRBV5-5	.	TRBJ2-7	TGTGCCAGCAGCTCCTCCCGCTACGAGCAGTACTTC	CASSSSRYEQYF
.	TRBV25-1	.	TRBJ2-1	TGTGCCAGCAGTTGGGCACAGAGCAATGAGCAGTTCTTC	CASSWAQSNEQFF
.	TRBV5-5	.	TRBJ2-5	TGTGCCAGCAGCCCAGGGGGGTACCAAGAGACCCAGTACTTC	CASSPGGYQETQYF
.	TRBV5-1	.	TRBJ1-1	TGCGCCAGCAGTGACGGGCCTACGGGAACTGAAGCTTTCTTT	CASSDGPTGTEAFF
once	TRBV7-2	.	TRBJ1-1	TGTGCCAGCAGCTTAGAAAGAGGCACTGAAGCTTTCTTT	CASSLERGTEAFF
once	TRBV5-4	.	TRBJ2-5	TGTGCCAGCAGCTTGGTCAGGGCAGGGACCCAGTACTTC	CASSLVRAGTQYF
few	TRBV5-6	.	TRBJ1-1	TGTGCCAGCAGAAAGGGGACATTCTCGAACACTGAAGCTTTCTTT	CASRKGTFSNTEAFF
.	TRBV4-1	.	TRBJ2-3	TGCGCCAGCAGCCAAGAGCCGGGGGCAGGAAGAGATACGCAGTATTTT	CASSQEPGAGRDTQYF
.	TRBV2	.	TRBJ1-6	TGTGCCAGCAGTGAAGTGGGGGCAGGCTCACCCCTCCACTTT	CASSEVGAGSPLHF
.	TRBV5-6	.	TRBJ2-7	TGTGCCAGCAGCTCTCCGACAGTTACCTACGAGCAGTACTTC	CASSSPTVTYEQYF